The 23 T cell receptor beta chains below were found in one sample sequenced in a study of T cell changes during pregnancy in multiple sclerosis. The assay was immunoSEQ multiplex PCR, and TCRdb's table has in-frame clones only and misses some. The data hold about 44,000 clones, with just under 95% observed a single time. Source: CD4+ T cells from peripheral blood mononuclear cells, taken in the third trimester of pregnancy. The receptor source for this set is a female donor with multiple sclerosis, enrolled in a pregnancy study.

V usage is TRBV9 and J usage is TRBJ2-7; TRBD1 agrees at 9 bases. Germline values: CDR1 SGDLS, CDR2 YYNGEE. The CDR3 contains 17 residues. With 4 bases clipped from V and 6 bases from J, the junction kept 17 bases outside the gene matches. The CDR3 here is CASSPYEQGAVDREQYF. The CDR3 nucleotides read TGTGCCAGCAGCCCCTATGAACAGGGGGCAGTGGATCGCGAGCAGTACTTC.

The V and J genes are TRBV6-5 and TRBJ1-2; 10 positions match TRBD1. The V gene end was trimmed by 8 bases and the J gene end by 6 bases; junction bases not matched to a gene: 9. The CDR3 loop spans 14 amino acids. CDR1 MNHEY and CDR2 SVGAGI come from the germline V gene. The CDR3 is CASGLVTGGNGYTF. The DNA for the CDR3 is TGTGCCAGCGGTCTGGTGACAGGGGGCAATGGCTACACCTTC.

The chain joins TRBV29-1 to TRBJ2-2; the D is unclear. V shed 3 bases and J shed 4 bases, with 9 bases lying between them. The CDR3 spans 13 residues. CDR1 and CDR2 from the germline V gene are SQVTM and ANQGSEA. Written as DNA, the CDR3 is TGCAGCGTTGATCGAGGATCCACCGGGGAGCTGTTTTTT. Protein: CSVDRGSTGELFF.

CDR3 in DNA: TGTGCCAGCAGCCAAGTCCACAGGGGAAAAGCTTTCTTT. It encodes CASSQVHRGKAFF. The rearrangement links TRBV14 to TRBJ1-1; 7 bases fit TRBD1. Unmatched junction bases numbered 5, after V lost 1 base and J lost 9 bases. The germline V gene encodes CDR1 SGHDN and CDR2 FVKESK. This CDR3 has 13 amino acids. Supplemented by reference TRBV14 and TRBJ1-1, the full variable domain reads EAGVTQFPSHSVIEKGQTVTLRCDPISGHDNLYWYRRVMGKEIKFLLHFVKESKQDESGMPNNRFLAERTGGTYSTLKVQPAELEDSGVYFCASSQVHRGKAFFGQGTRLTVV.

V usage is TRBV9 and J usage is TRBJ2-1; tentatively, D is TRBD1 (6 bases). The CDR3 runs 15 residues. Trimming pared 0 bases from V and 9 bases from J, leaving 16 bases between. Germline CDR1 SGDLS, CDR2 YYNGEE. Here the CDR3 DNA reads TGTGCCAGCAGCGTAGTAGGGGGAGAGGTTTCTGAGCAGTTCTTC. Translating gives CASSVVGGEVSEQFF.

This chain links TRBV5-1 with TRBJ2-1; no clear D gene. The germline V and J ends were trimmed by 0 bases and 4 bases, with 8 bases remaining between them. The CDR3 is 14 amino acids. Germline CDR1 is SGHRS and CDR2 is YFSETQ. For the CDR3, the DNA is TGCGCCAGCAGCTTGGGCGGCGAATACAATGAGCAGTTCTTC. This sequence encodes CASSLGGEYNEQFF. Based on the CDR3 plus reference TRBV5-1 and TRBJ2-1, the full variable domain is KAGVTQTPRYLIKTRGQQVTLSCSPISGHRSVSWYQQTPGQGLQFLFEYFSETQRNKGNFPGRFSGRQFSNSRSEMNVSTLELGDSALYLCASSLGGEYNEQFFGPGTRLTVL.

CDR3 nucleotides: TGTGCCTGGACAGTGAACACTGAAGCTTTCTTT. Protein product: CAWTVNTEAFF. The J gene is TRBJ1-1, the V gene TRBV30; D not resolved. The germline CDR1 and CDR2 sequences are GTSNPN and SVGIG (reference sequence). Deletions cut 4 bases from V and 0 bases from J, with 3 bases between. This CDR3 contains 11 residues.

CDR3 residues: CASSFFGRGTEAFF. CDR3 DNA sequence: TGTGCCAGCAGCTTTTTCGGGCGGGGGACTGAAGCTTTCTTT. This chain joins TRBV5-5 and TRBJ1-1; D possibly corresponds to TRBD1 (5 bases). This CDR3 is built from 14 residues. V dropped 2 bases and J dropped 5 bases, with 13 bases sitting between them. The germline V gene encodes CDR1 SGHKS and CDR2 YYEKEE (reference sequence).

The chain carries TRBV29-1 and TRBJ1-2; D is perhaps TRBD1 (6 bases). The CDR3 runs 13 residues. CDR1 is SQVTM, CDR2 ANQGSEA, per germline. Trimming removed 1 base at V and 8 bases at J, with 14 bases between. CDR3 region: CSVEGTGSYGYTF. CDR3 coding DNA: TGCAGCGTTGAAGGAACAGGGTCGTACGGCTACACCTTC.

The rearrangement uses TRBV30 and TRBJ2-5; 7 bases map to TRBD1. Judging by the DNA end, TRBJ2-7 fits better; the J call may be wrong. The V gene's germline CDR1 is GTSNPN and CDR2 SVGIG (reference sequence). The CDR3 is 12 residues long. The CDR3 region is CAWRTGNYEQYF. The CDR3 DNA reads TGTGCCTGGAGGACAGGGAACTACGAGCAGTACTTC.

This clone was seen only a few times. The rearrangement links TRBV10-3 to TRBJ2-1, with TRBD1 matching over 11 bases. The V segment lost 3 bases and the J segment 10 bases; nucleotides outside the gene matches: 14. Germline lookup yields CDR1 ENHRY and CDR2 SYGVKD. CDR3 length: 17 amino acids. CDR3 amino acids: CAISDQSGTGGMPEQFF. The CDR3 DNA sequence: TGTGCCATCAGTGACCAGTCCGGGACAGGGGGGATGCCGGAGCAGTTCTTC.

CDR3 residues: CASRVSGQGQQPQHF. As DNA, the CDR3 is TGTGCCAGCAGGGTATCGGGGCAGGGGCAACAGCCCCAGCATTTT. The chain carries TRBV6-5 and TRBJ1-5, with TRBD1 as a possible D gene (6 bases). V lost 6 bases and J lost 7, with 19 bases in between. This CDR3 region has 15 residues. Looked up from germline, CDR1 is MNHEY and CDR2 is SVGAGI.

The V call is TRBV5-5, the J call TRBJ1-2; D not certain. The CDR3 loop spans 13 amino acids. V was pared by 0 bases and J by 8 bases, with 11 bases between. CDR1 is SGHKS and CDR2 is YYEKEE in the germline V gene (reference sequence). CDR3 region: CASSLGAGMGYTF. CDR3 sequence (DNA): TGTGCCAGCAGCTTGGGGGCAGGAATGGGCTACACCTTC.

This clone came up a few times. One end of the junction fails to match germline, which may point to a read error. The chain combines TRBV6-1 with TRBJ1-2; 8 bases line up with TRBD1. CDR1 and CDR2 (germline): MNHNS, SASEGT. CDR3 length: 14 amino acids. CDR3 in amino acids: CASSEDRGEYGYTF. The CDR3 DNA follows: TGTGCCAGCAGCGAAGACAGGGGAGAATATGGCTACACCTTC.

The rearrangement uses TRBV11-1 and TRBJ2-4, with D uncertain. From germline, CDR1 is SGHAT and CDR2 FQDESV (reference sequence). Trimming took off 5 bases at V and 1 base at J, with 9 bases between the two ends. This CDR3 region has 14 residues. For the CDR3, the DNA is TGTGCCAGCAGCAACAGACGGGCCAAAAACATTCAGTACTTC. It translates to CASSNRRAKNIQYF.

The chain is built from TRBV6-1 and TRBJ1-2; 7 bases fit TRBD1. Germline trimming cut 6 bases from V and 4 bases from J; bases unmatched to any gene: 8. CDR3 size: 14 residues. The V gene's germline CDR1 is MNHNS and CDR2 SASEGT. In DNA, the CDR3 is TGTGCCAGCAGGGGGGACAGCCAGCTCTATGGCTACACCTTC. Translation: CASRGDSQLYGYTF.

The chain couples TRBV10-3 to TRBJ2-3; D may be TRBD2 (6 bases). Deletions cut 10 bases from V and 8 bases from J, with 22 bases between. The CDR3 sequence is 14 residues long. Germline assignment: CDR1 ENHRY and CDR2 SYGVKD. The DNA of the CDR3 is TGTGCCAACGCTCCGGGACTGTTGGGAGGTACGCAGTATTTT. This gives the protein CANAPGLLGGTQYF.

V and J are TRBV29-1 and TRBJ2-1; 9 bases are a match to TRBD2. Germline trimming cut 1 base from V and 12 bases from J; bases unmatched to any gene: 10. The CDR3 spans 14 residues. Germline V lookup: CDR1 SQVTM, CDR2 ANQGSEA. The CDR3, as DNA: TGCAGCGTTGAAGTAGCGGGAGAGGCCTCTGGGCAGTTCTTC. Its translation is CSVEVAGEASGQFF.

The chain carries TRBV7-2 and TRBJ2-1; 8 nucleotides match TRBD2. The germline V gene encodes CDR1 SGHTA and CDR2 FQGNSA. J was trimmed by 3 bases and V by 0 bases; bases with no gene match: 7. The CDR3 runs to 17 residues. CDR3 nucleotides: TGTGCCAGCAGCTTAGCGGGAACGGGAGGGGACTACAATGAGCAGTTCTTC. It specifies CASSLAGTGGDYNEQFF.

The chain has TRBV27 and TRBJ1-6; weak D call: TRBD1 (5 bases). The length of the CDR3 is 15 residues. V was trimmed by 4 bases and J by 10 bases, leaving 17 bases between them. Germline CDR1 is MNHEY and CDR2 is SMNVEV (reference sequence). The CDR3 DNA is TGTGCCAGCAGTTCGGGGGTGATCACGCGGTCACCCCTCCACTTT. Protein product: CASSSGVITRSPLHF.

The chain is built from TRBV25-1 and TRBJ1-3; D unclear. In germline, CDR1 is MGHDK, CDR2 SYGVNS. The CDR3 extends over 11 amino acids. V lost 5 bases to trimming and J lost 7 bases, with 6 bases between them. The DNA for the CDR3 is TGTGCCAGCAGTTCCGTGAACACCATATATTTT. The encoded protein is CASSSVNTIYF.

The chain is built from TRBV9 and TRBJ2-3, with 8 bases identical to TRBD2. CDR3 length equals 16 residues. J lost 3 bases, V lost 0 bases, and 6 bases had no gene match. Germline V gives CDR1 SGDLS, CDR2 YYNGEE. The CDR3, as DNA: TGTGCCAGCAGCGTAGCCGCGGGAGGTTGGACAGATACGCAGTATTTT. This encodes CASSVAAGGWTDTQYF.

The J gene is TRBJ2-5, the V gene TRBV5-6; 7 bases fit TRBD2. The CDR3 spans 16 residues. V shed 2 bases, J shed 7 bases, and the junction held 14 bases outside the gene matches. Germline assignment: CDR1 SGHDT and CDR2 YYEEEE. The CDR3 region has the DNA TGTGCCAGCAGCTTCCAGCGAGTGGGAGGGCCGGGGACCCAGTACTTC. Translation gives CASSFQRVGGPGTQYF. The variable domain in full, with the rest retrieved from reference TRBV5-6 and TRBJ2-5, is DAGVTQSPTHLIKTRGQQVTLRCSPKSGHDTVSWYQQALGQGPQFIFQYYEEEERQRGNFPDRFSGHQFPNYSSELNVNALLLGDSALYLCASSFQRVGGPGTQYFGPGTRLLVL.